What follows is one T cell receptor (beta chain) and its context. No antigen is known for it. This specimen comes from a study of shared clonotypes between healthy human individuals. Findings and limits, study-wide: Only blood underwent sampling, and tissue repertoires likely differ. Generally, naive subsets (rather than memory subsets) showed larger estimated richness.

The naive CD8 subset, CD45RO-negative cells positively selected for CCR7, excluded terminally differentiated effector memory CD45RA+ cells. All the donors were Caucasian adults who lived in Nashville, Tennessee. CDR3 length: 17 amino acids. CDR1 and CDR2 (germline): LGHNA, YSLEER. The ends lost 1 base at V and 3 bases at J; junction bases unmatched: 9. Sequenced by immunoSEQ multiplex PCR; TCRdb stores in-frame clones only, minus some. The sample includes just over 2,000,000 clones, over 85% of them seen just once. The chain links TRBV4-3 to TRBJ2-1; TRBD2 matches 7 bases. The specimen sequenced was naive CD8+ T cells sorted from blood. The TCR was taken from a young man in good health. The CDR3 here is CASSQGVGGRNYNEQFF. CDR3 DNA sequence: TGCGCCAGCAGCCAAGGTGTTGGCGGGAGAAACTACAATGAGCAGTTCTTC.